This TCR beta chain was identified during a study of identical twins. General observations from the study: Partly confounded zero-insertion analyses could result from invariant MAIT and iNKT cells.

The cDNA had a unique molecular identifier and a template-switch universal primer site. TCRdb used MiXCR to reprocess the 5' RACE reads, holding one entry per CDR3 protein. Found here are around 650,000 distinct CDR3 sequences, less than 9% of them singletons; the top ten hold 1.6%. Regarding this clonotype: No antigen is known for it.

These data were also filed under a second study, of yellow fever vaccine responses in identical twins.

Sequencing used PBMCs. This TCR was recovered from a woman aged 18-30 years in good health.

CDR3: CSAGRAGLETQYF. CDR3 bases: TGCAGTGCTGGAAGAGCGGGGTTGGAGACCCAGTACTTC. The chain couples TRBV20-1 to TRBJ2-5; 7 bases agree with TRBD2. The V gene end was trimmed by 5 bases and the J gene end by 5 bases; junction bases not matched to a gene: 8. This CDR3 contains 13 residues. CDR1 DFQATT and CDR2 SNEGSKA come from the germline V gene (reference sequence).